The 16 T cell receptor beta chains given below trace back to one sample, sequenced in a study of blood T cell repertoires in COVID-19. Clones were read by immunoSEQ multiplex PCR, and TCRdb kept only the in-frame ones, dropping some. The sample consists of 350,000 or so clones, about 90% of them appearing once. The sample was peripheral blood. The receptors were gathered from a woman under 40 with COVID-19, enrolled during active disease.

The chain couples TRBV27 to TRBJ2-5, with D perhaps matching TRBD2 (5 bases). The CDR3 runs 14 residues. Looked up from germline, CDR1 is MNHEY and CDR2 is SMNVEV (reference sequence). V lost 3 bases and J 4 bases, leaving 12 bases between the germline ends. For the CDR3, the DNA is TGTGCCAGCAGTTTGGTGCCGGCGGGAGAGACCCAGTACTTC. Its protein product is CASSLVPAGETQYF.

About this clone: Relative to the germline gene, one junction end is altered; a read error may explain this. The CDR3 loop reads CASSLQGSPNF. The CDR3 nucleotides read TGTGCCAGCAGCTTACAGGGATCACCCAATTTT. The V gene is TRBV11-1, the J gene TRBJ2-2, with a possible D match to TRBD1 (5 bases). The CDR3 length is 11 residues. CDR1 is SGHAT, CDR2 FQDESV, per germline (reference sequence).

In the case of this clone: This CDR3 fails to terminate in the conserved phenylalanine or tryptophan, so it likely reflects a read error. It is unclear where the CDR3 begins or ends on the DNA, so no DNA is shown, and the CDR3 is as TCRdb lists it. V and J are TRBV6-5 and TRBJ2-7; no DNA check was done on the table's D call, TRBD2. The CDR3 is 10 amino acids in total, end residues counted. In germline, CDR1 is MNHEY, CDR2 SVGAGI. CDR3 region: CASKRPPEFP.

The chain has TRBV7-9 and TRBJ2-3; a possible D gene is TRBD2 (6 bases). Germline loops: CDR1 SEHNR, CDR2 FQNEAQ (reference sequence). V dropped 4 bases and J dropped 2 bases, with 19 bases sitting between them. This CDR3 region has 17 residues. CDR3 in DNA: TGTGCCAGCAGCTCGGCGCGGTCCCTAGCGAACACAGATACGCAGTATTTT. It translates to CASSSARSLANTDTQYF.

This sequence joins TRBV5-6 and TRBJ1-2; D perhaps matches TRBD1 (6 bases). The CDR3 extends over 15 amino acids. Germline CDR1 SGHDT, CDR2 YYEEEE. V lost 5 bases to trimming and J lost 6 bases, with 20 bases between them. CDR3: CASRLTTGWVDGYTF. CDR3 DNA sequence: TGTGCCAGCAGATTGACCACAGGGTGGGTGGATGGCTACACCTTC.

This rearrangement joins TRBV5-4 to TRBJ2-5; D is possibly TRBD2 (6 bases). The V and J ends lost 2 bases and 5 bases respectively, with 13 bases between them. The CDR3 contains 14 residues. Germline CDR1 reads SGHNT; CDR2 reads YYREEE (reference sequence). The CDR3 DNA reads as TGTGCCAGCAGCTTTGATCCGGGGGAGGAGACCCAGTACTTC. Protein sequence: CASSFDPGEETQYF.

This chain joins TRBV5-1 and TRBJ2-7; D is unresolved. Trimming removed 4 bases from V and 3 bases from J, with 8 bases in between. The CDR3 runs to 12 residues. CDR1 and CDR2 from the germline V gene are SGHRS and YFSETQ. As DNA, the CDR3 is TGCGCCAGCAGCCTCACAGACTACGAGCAGTACTTC. Protein product: CASSLTDYEQYF.

The chain employs TRBV25-1 and TRBJ2-7; TRBD2 might be the D (5 bases). CDR1 MGHDK and CDR2 SYGVNS come from the germline V gene. V dropped 5 bases and J dropped 0 bases, with 11 bases sitting between them. The CDR3 extends over 14 amino acids. The CDR3 loop is CASSPSRVSYEQYF. As DNA, the CDR3 is TGTGCCAGCAGTCCCTCGCGGGTCTCCTACGAGCAGTACTTC.

Written as DNA, the CDR3 is TGTGCCAGCAGTCTCTCAGGGTCCCGACGCTACAATCAGCCCCAGCATTTT. It encodes CASSLSGSRRYNQPQHF. This chain joins TRBV6-6 and TRBJ1-5; D possibly corresponds to TRBD1 (5 bases). With 5 bases removed from V and 3 bases from J, the gap between germline ends came to 20 bases. The CDR3 contains 17 residues. Germline CDR1 and CDR2: MNHNY and SVGAGI (reference sequence).

This clone was seen more than once but under ten times. At the DNA level, this CDR3 is encoded by other sequences in the same sample as well. This chain connects TRBV19 to TRBJ2-7, with 9 bases aligning to TRBD1. The junction had 8 bases not matched to a gene; V was cut back by 7 bases and J by 4 bases. The V gene's germline CDR1 is LNHDA and CDR2 SQIVND (reference sequence). This CDR3 contains 14 residues. In DNA, the CDR3 is TGTGCCAGTAAGCGAGACAGGGGGTCTTACGAGCAGTACTTC. This sequence encodes CASKRDRGSYEQYF.

This rearrangement joins TRBV5-1 to TRBJ1-1; D not certain. The V and J ends lost 4 bases and 5 bases respectively, with 12 bases between them. Germline V gives CDR1 SGHRS, CDR2 YFSETQ. The CDR3 runs 13 residues. In DNA, the CDR3 is TGCGCCAGCAGCCCGCTGGGGAGGACTGAAGCTTTCTTT. Amino acids: CASSPLGRTEAFF.

This chain connects TRBV19 to TRBJ2-7; 16 nucleotides agree with TRBD2. Trimming at V came to 5 bases and at J to 4 bases, leaving 5 bases not matched to a gene. This CDR3 comprises 16 residues. Germline V gene lookup returns CDR1 LNHDA and CDR2 SQIVND (reference sequence). CDR3 residues: CASSAGTSGRAYEQYF. CDR3 nucleotides: TGTGCCAGTAGTGCTGGGACTAGCGGGAGGGCATACGAGCAGTACTTC.

This chain uses TRBV7-2 with TRBJ1-4; TRBD1 is a possible D gene (6 bases). This CDR3 has 15 amino acids. The V end was cut by 3 bases, the J end by 2 bases, with 10 bases between. Germline loops: CDR1 SGHTA, CDR2 FQGNSA. Here the CDR3 reads CASSLNRATNEKLFF. DNA for the CDR3: TGTGCCAGCAGCTTGAACAGGGCTACTAATGAAAAACTGTTTTTT.

This clone has just one count. The chain couples TRBV13 to TRBJ2-2, with a possible D match to TRBD2 (5 bases). V was clipped by 6 bases and J by 1 base, with 6 bases between them. The CDR3 runs to 13 residues. The germline V gene has CDR1 PRHDT and CDR2 FYEKMQ (reference sequence). The CDR3 reads CASSEGNTGELFF. In DNA, the CDR3 is TGTGCCAGCAGTGAGGGGAACACCGGGGAGCTGTTTTTT.

This clone was counted a few times. The chain couples TRBV27 to TRBJ1-5; tentative D call: TRBD1 (6 bases). The CDR3 totals 16 residues. Germline CDR1 reads MNHEY; CDR2 reads SMNVEV (reference sequence). The V gene lost 10 bases and the J gene lost 6 bases, with 25 bases spanning the gap. CDR3 in amino acids: CATSLSGGAGGQPQHF. The CDR3 DNA reads as TGTGCCACCTCCCTTAGTGGGGGGGCTGGTGGTCAGCCCCAGCATTTT.

The V and J genes are TRBV4-2 and TRBJ2-6, with D perhaps matching TRBD1 (6 bases). With 4 bases removed from V and 0 bases from J, the gap between germline ends came to 19 bases. The germline CDR1 and CDR2 sequences are LGHNA and YNFKEQ. This CDR3 comprises 19 residues. Here the CDR3 reads CASSRATGPKVSGANVLTF. The CDR3 DNA reads as TGTGCCAGCAGCCGAGCGACAGGACCAAAAGTCTCTGGGGCCAACGTCCTGACTTTC.